These T cell receptor beta chains were read from a single sample in a study of shared clonotypes between healthy human individuals. TCRdb's table, derived via immunoSEQ multiplex PCR, lists solely in-frame clones and lacks some. Among more than 1.2 million clones listed, roughly 98.5% were seen once. The material sequenced was naive CD4+ T cells sorted from blood. Receptors originate from a man aged 25 to 45 in good health. CDR3s include the opening cysteine and the closing phenylalanine or tryptophan. Size values are once, few and many counts, or a class for expanded clones, and some rows have none.

>few|TRBJ1-1|TRBV5-1
CASSLDTNTEAFF
>-|TRBJ2-1|TRBV5-1
CASSPAGPSNEQFF
>-|TRBJ1-5|TRBV11-3
CASSFVLGSYSNQPQHF
>-|TRBJ2-1|TRBV5-1
CASSSGTSGRSYNEQFF
>-|TRBJ1-5|TRBV5-1
CASTRWEVLCQPQHF
>-|TRBJ2-1|TRBV6-6
CASSLERGRYNEQFF
>-|TRBJ2-3|TRBV19
CASSIRADTQYF
>-|TRBJ2-7|TRBV28
CASNGQGLRSYEQYF
>-|TRBJ1-1|TRBV2
CASSAGRIQGSFF
>-|TRBJ2-3|TRBV29-1
CSVDVGVGTDTQYF
>once|TRBJ2-7|TRBV28
CASSGRSFRENNYEQYF
>-|TRBJ2-3|TRBV29-1
CSVAWGATDTQYF
>-|TRBJ2-6|TRBV28
CASSLGRGSGANVLTF
>few|TRBJ2-1|TRBV18
CASSPPGRDEQFF
>once|TRBJ1-1|TRBV7-6
CASSLESRGEAFF
>once|TRBJ1-2|TRBV6-1
CASISTVGYGYTF
>-|TRBJ2-7|TRBV5-1
CASSFDRPYEQYF
>-|TRBJ2-7|TRBV27
CASSLGTGTGVVEQYF
>once|TRBJ2-5|TRBV2
CASDRLAGGETQYF
>-|TRBJ2-2|TRBV5-1
CASSLVFSGKTGELFF
>-|TRBJ1-4|TRBV19
CASSLPRRGAANEKLFF
>-|TRBJ2-1|TRBV27
CASQKLTSGGGEQFF
>-|TRBJ2-1|TRBV4-3
CASSQDQIRYEQFF
>-|TRBJ2-2|TRBV7-6
CASSLVSGLAGNTGELFF
>-|TRBJ1-1|TRBV5-1
CASSLGQGFKVTEAFF
>-|TRBJ2-2|TRBV28
CASSFLVGVTGELFF
>once|TRBJ1-2|TRBV7-2
CASSLPALGYYTF
>-|TRBJ1-1|TRBV5-1
CASSPPLRTTEAFF
>-|TRBJ1-2|TRBV7-9
CASSSRGSGGYTF
>-|TRBJ2-1|TRBV6-4
CASSDGVAGRDEQFF
>-|TRBJ2-3|TRBV25-1
CASSVEVGWGLTDTQYF
>-|TRBJ2-2|TRBV5-4
CASSLQGGTGELFF
>-|TRBJ2-7|TRBV7-2
CASSSSGTLAYEQYF
>-|TRBJ2-7|TRBV7-2
CASSHGTGSGQYF
>-|TRBJ2-1|TRBV7-9
CASRGLAGGEQFF
>-|TRBJ1-4|TRBV19
CASSIGTTNEKLFF
>-|TRBJ2-3|TRBV19
CASSPRGGLAGTDTQYF
>-|TRBJ2-3|TRBV4-2
CASSQSHGLAGTDTQYF
>-|TRBJ1-2|TRBV29-1
CSARGPYGYTF
>-|TRBJ2-5|TRBV27
CASSQRSQETQYF
>-|TRBJ2-1|TRBV28
CASSSPRGRNYNEQFF
>-|TRBJ2-2|TRBV7-2
CASSLLAGVTGELFF
>-|TRBJ2-7|TRBV5-1
CASSSSGRTDEQYF
>-|TRBJ2-3|TRBV5-1
CASSAGTGFVGADTQYF
>-|TRBJ2-5|TRBV5-4
CASSLPGRDTQETQYF
>-|TRBJ2-1|TRBV6-5
CASSERTPYNEQFF
>-|TRBJ2-6|TRBV27
CASSLGQRLSGANVLTF
>-|TRBJ1-1|TRBV30
CAWSQGRNTEAFF